One and the same sample provided the 23 T cell receptor beta chains below, sequenced in a study of T cell responses to AZD1222 COVID-19 vaccine. Using immunoSEQ multiplex PCR, the repertoire was profiled, and TCRdb retains in-frame clones only, with some absent. The sample lists more than 80,000 clones, about 90% seen once, with about 9.4% in the top ten. This specimen was peripheral blood, taken on day 0 of MenACWY control vaccination. These TCRs come from an adult in good health.

This chain uses TRBV5-1 with TRBJ2-3, with no clear D. This CDR3 is 13 amino acids long. Trimming cost V 7 bases and J 2 bases, with 11 bases left between them. Germline V gene data show CDR1 as SGHRS and CDR2 as YFSETQ. CDR3 DNA: TGCGCCAGCTCGAGTTCGGTCACAGATACGCAGTATTTT. Protein sequence: CASSSSVTDTQYF.

The chain is built from TRBV6-2 or TRBV6-3 and TRBJ2-1; D not resolved. With 2 bases removed from V and 7 bases from J, the gap between germline ends came to 3 bases. The CDR3 sequence is 11 residues long. Germline V gene data show CDR1 as MNHEY and CDR2 as SVGEGT. CDR3 nucleotide sequence: TGTGCCAGCAGTTACAGGAATGAGCAGTTCTTC. Translated, it gives CASSYRNEQFF.

V and J are TRBV5-1 and TRBJ2-1, with D unresolved. CDR1 and CDR2 from the germline V gene are SGHRS and YFSETQ. CDR3 size: 11 residues. Trimming pared 3 bases from V and 2 bases from J, leaving 0 bases between. The CDR3 coding sequence is TGCGCCAGCAGCTCCTACAATGAGCAGTTCTTC. It is translated as CASSSYNEQFF.

The chain recombines TRBV5-1 with TRBJ2-3, with D hard to call. The CDR3 runs 15 residues. CDR1 is SGHRS and CDR2 is YFSETQ in the germline V gene. V was cut by 0 bases and J by 5 bases, with 13 bases left in between. Here the CDR3 DNA reads TGCGCCAGCAGCTTGGCGGCTGGCAGGCAAGATACGCAGTATTTT. Amino acids: CASSLAAGRQDTQYF.

CDR3 DNA sequence: TGTGCCAGTAGTATATTAGGGGGCAGTGGCAATCAGCCCCAGCATTTT. Its translation: CASSILGGSGNQPQHF. This rearrangement joins TRBV19 to TRBJ1-5; 7 bases agree with TRBD1. The J segment lost 2 bases and the V segment lost 2 bases, leaving 6 bases of the junction unmatched. Germline V lookup: CDR1 LNHDA, CDR2 SQIVND (reference sequence). CDR3 length: 16 amino acids. The whole variable domain, remainder taken from reference TRBV19 and TRBJ1-5, is DGGITQSPKYLFRKEGQNVTLSCEQNLNHDAMYWYRQDPGQGLRLIYYSQIVNDFQKGDIAEGYSVSREKKESFPLTVTSAQKNPTAFYLCASSILGGSGNQPQHFGDGTRLSIL.

The genes are TRBV5-1 and TRBJ1-6; TRBD1 might be the D (5 bases). The CDR3 loop spans 14 amino acids. V dropped 7 bases and J dropped 6 bases, with 14 bases sitting between them. CDR1 is SGHRS and CDR2 is YFSETQ in the germline V gene. In DNA form, the CDR3 reads TGCGCCAGCCGGGAGGGGTTAGCTAATTCACCCCTCCACTTT. This codes for CASREGLANSPLHF.

This clone was recorded a few times. The chain is built from TRBV28 and TRBJ1-6, with D tentatively TRBD1 (6 bases). The CDR3 is made up of 14 amino acids. Trimming took off 2 bases at V and 5 bases at J, with 7 bases between the two ends. The germline V gene has CDR1 MDHEN and CDR2 SYDVKM. CDR3 nucleotides: TGTGCCAGCAGTTTAGGACAGAATAATTCACCCCTCCACTTT. Amino acid sequence: CASSLGQNNSPLHF.

The chain couples TRBV5-6 to TRBJ2-7; D gene uncertain. Germline V gives CDR1 SGHDT, CDR2 YYEEEE. Trimming shortened V by 0 bases and J by 5 bases, and 6 bases separated the two germline ends. CDR3 size: 12 residues. The CDR3 loop reads CASSLERHEQYF. The CDR3 DNA is TGTGCCAGCAGCTTGGAGCGTCACGAGCAGTACTTC.

This chain connects TRBV4-3 to TRBJ2-2, with TRBD1 matching over 8 bases. The ends lost 0 bases at V and 3 bases at J; junction bases unmatched: 3. The germline gives CDR1 LGHNA, CDR2 YSLEER. The CDR3 sequence is 16 residues long. The CDR3 DNA reads as TGCGCCAGCAGCCAAGATTGGACAGGGCACACCGGGGAGCTGTTTTTT. Protein sequence: CASSQDWTGHTGELFF.

The chain uses TRBV3-1 (or the pseudogene TRBV3-2) and TRBJ2-1; D is possibly TRBD2 (6 bases). This CDR3 contains 15 residues. Looked up from germline, CDR1 is LGHDT and CDR2 is YNNKEL (reference sequence). The V end was cut by 1 base, the J end by 3 bases, with 10 bases between. The CDR3 region is CASSQGLVGYNEQFF. CDR3 DNA sequence: TGTGCCAGCAGCCAAGGACTAGTTGGCTACAATGAGCAGTTCTTC.

The CDR3 here is CASSYQGNTEAFF. CDR3 sequence (DNA): TGTGCCAGTAGTTACCAGGGTAACACTGAAGCTTTCTTT. The genes are TRBV19 and TRBJ1-1; a possible D gene is TRBD1 (5 bases). Germline V CDR1 and CDR2: LNHDA, SQIVND (reference sequence). Trimming stripped 5 bases from V and 2 bases from J, with 9 bases between. This CDR3 contains 13 residues. The variable domain in full, with the rest retrieved from reference TRBV19 and TRBJ1-1, is DGGITQSPKYLFRKEGQNVTLSCEQNLNHDAMYWYRQDPGQGLRLIYYSQIVNDFQKGDIAEGYSVSREKKESFPLTVTSAQKNPTAFYLCASSYQGNTEAFFGQGTRLTVV.

The chain employs TRBV19 and TRBJ1-2; TRBD1 might be the D (5 bases). Germline loops: CDR1 LNHDA, CDR2 SQIVND (reference sequence). V was shortened by 4 bases and J by 7 bases, with 13 bases between the two germline ends. There are 13 residues in the CDR3. The CDR3 DNA sequence: TGTGCCAGTAGTAAGGCGACCGGGGGTGGCTACACCTTC. The encoded protein is CASSKATGGGYTF.

This chain uses TRBV2 with TRBJ2-1; D unresolved. Looked up from germline, CDR1 is SNHLY and CDR2 is FYNNEI. The CDR3 is 14 residues long. V was pared by 8 bases and J by 0 bases, with 11 bases between. This chain's CDR3 is CASCLSVSYNEQFF. CDR3 coding DNA: TGTGCCAGCTGTTTGAGTGTCTCCTACAATGAGCAGTTCTTC.

The gene calls are TRBV7-9 and TRBJ1-1, with D unclear. Germline V lookup: CDR1 SEHNR, CDR2 FQNEAQ (reference sequence). Trimming pared 5 bases from V and 3 bases from J, leaving 13 bases between. The CDR3 covers 14 residues. The DNA for the CDR3 is TGTGCCAGCAGCCCCACGCGGGAGGACACTGAAGCTTTCTTT. This encodes CASSPTREDTEAFF.

This clone was observed a handful of times. The chain links TRBV28 to TRBJ1-6; 7 nucleotides align to TRBD1. The CDR3 is 19 residues long. Germline V CDR1 and CDR2: MDHEN, SYDVKM. V shed 5 bases and J 4 bases; nucleotides not matched to a gene: 17. This CDR3 is CASSLKRGQGDRYNSPLHF. CDR3 DNA: TGTGCCAGCAGTCTCAAGCGTGGGCAGGGGGACCGATATAATTCACCCCTCCACTTT.

This chain links TRBV4-2 with TRBJ2-7; no definite D call. Trimming removed 5 bases from V and 4 bases from J, with 9 bases in between. Germline V gives CDR1 LGHNA, CDR2 YNFKEQ. CDR3 length: 12 residues. Here the CDR3 reads CASSVTGYEQYF. CDR3 DNA: TGTGCCAGCAGCGTGACTGGATACGAGCAGTACTTC.

This chain joins TRBV7-9 and TRBJ1-1; possible D gene TRBD1, 5 bases. Trimming took 5 bases from V and 1 from J, leaving 23 bases between them. Germline assignment: CDR1 SEHNR and CDR2 FQNEAQ (reference sequence). The CDR3 runs 18 residues. CDR3 residues: CASSPTPRAQGRNTEAFF. The CDR3 DNA is TGTGCCAGCAGCCCAACCCCCAGGGCACAAGGAAGGAACACTGAAGCTTTCTTT.

This chain connects TRBV11-1 to TRBJ2-5; 9 bases match TRBD2. Germline V gene sequence: CDR1 SGHAT, CDR2 FQDESV (reference sequence). The CDR3 is 16 residues long. V trimming: 1 base; J trimming: 4 bases; junction bases outside the gene matches: 7. CDR3 nucleotide sequence: TGTGCCAGCAGCTTAGGTAGGCTAGCGGGACGAGAGACCCAGTACTTC. Translated, it gives CASSLGRLAGRETQYF.

The V call is TRBV5-4, the J call TRBJ1-5; D gene unclear. There are 16 residues in the CDR3. Trimming pared 4 bases from V and 0 bases from J, leaving 14 bases between. Germline loops: CDR1 SGHNT, CDR2 YYREEE (reference sequence). In DNA, the CDR3 is TGTGCCAGCAGCCTAGGACCCGATTATAGCAATCAGCCCCAGCATTTT. It is translated as CASSLGPDYSNQPQHF.

The chain has TRBV4-1 and TRBJ1-6; possible D gene TRBD1, 6 bases. The CDR3 spans 16 residues. Trimming took 2 bases from V and 7 from J, leaving 15 bases between them. Germline CDR1 is MGHRA and CDR2 is YSYEKL. CDR3 sequence (DNA): TGCGCCAGCAGCCAATCAGGGGTTGGGGGGAATTCACCCCTCCACTTT. Translation gives CASSQSGVGGNSPLHF.

The chain couples TRBV6-6 to TRBJ2-7, with 10 bases that match TRBD1. The CDR3 totals 16 residues. Germline loops: CDR1 MNHNY, CDR2 SVGAGI (reference sequence). J gave up 7 bases and V 6 bases, and 15 bases lay outside the gene matches. This CDR3 is CASRRPPGQGNQEQYF. The CDR3 bases are TGTGCCAGCAGACGCCCCCCGGGACAGGGGAATCAGGAGCAGTACTTC.

V and J are TRBV5-5 and TRBJ2-1; D not resolved. Germline V gene lookup returns CDR1 SGHKS and CDR2 YYEKEE (reference sequence). Trimming left V 0 bases short and J 2 bases short, with 9 bases between. The CDR3 runs to 15 residues. CDR3 DNA: TGTGCCAGCAGCTTGGAATCACTTCCCTACAATGAGCAGTTCTTC. It specifies CASSLESLPYNEQFF.

The V call is TRBV5-1, the J call TRBJ1-2; TRBD1 matches at 9 bases. The CDR3 has 13 amino acids. Germline-derived CDR1 and CDR2 are SGHRS and YFSETQ. V lost 4 bases to trimming and J lost 6 bases; unmatched junction nucleotides: 4. CDR3 sequence: CASSRWTGDGYTF. In DNA form, the CDR3 reads TGCGCCAGCAGCCGTTGGACAGGGGATGGCTACACCTTC.